These 18 T cell receptor beta chains originate from one sample sequenced in a study of blood T cell repertoires in COVID-19 (dated by TCRdb to the early 2020s). The library was produced with the immunoSEQ multiplex PCR assay. TCRdb re-hosts the immuneACCESS table, in-frame sequences only. Its copies lack some clones; in the studies checked, an unresolved V gene accounts for under half of them, and the cause for the rest is not known. This sample is represented by 200,000 to 250,000 clones; about nine tenths of them were singletons. The biggest ten clones account for roughly 1.7% of the sample. Material for sequencing was PBMCs or T cells enriched from blood (not recorded which). The source of these receptors is a man between 40 and 49 years old who had recovered from COVID-19.

This clone turned up a few times. V and J are TRBV7-9 and TRBJ2-2; D call uncertain. The CDR3 runs 13 residues. The V end was cut by 5 bases, the J end by 4 bases, with 8 bases between. The germline CDR1 and CDR2 sequences are SEHNR and FQNEAQ (reference sequence). The CDR3 nucleotides read TGTGCCAGCAGCCTTCACAGCACCGGGGAGCTGTTTTTT. Its protein is CASSLHSTGELFF.

The DNA of the CDR3 is TGTGCCAGCAGCAGGTTGGGACAGGAGAACACTGAAGCTTTCTTT. It yields the protein CASSRLGQENTEAFF. The chain employs TRBV7-9 and TRBJ1-1, with 8 bases that match TRBD1. V lost 5 bases to trimming and J lost 1 base; unmatched junction nucleotides: 6. The CDR3 extends over 15 amino acids. Germline V gives CDR1 SEHNR, CDR2 FQNEAQ (reference sequence).

The chain combines TRBV7-2 with TRBJ1-5, with D tentatively TRBD1 (6 bases). Germline assignment: CDR1 SGHTA and CDR2 FQGNSA. Trimming cost V 4 bases and J 6 bases, with 13 bases left between them. The CDR3 loop spans 14 amino acids. The CDR3 DNA is TGTGCCAGCAGCTCGGGACAACCGGGTCAGCCCCAGCATTTT. This gives the protein CASSSGQPGQPQHF.

This clone appeared once. The V call is TRBV6-1, the J call TRBJ2-7, with 8 bases fitting TRBD2. The length of the CDR3 is 15 residues. Germline CDR1 reads MNHNS; CDR2 reads SASEGT. Germline trimming cut 1 base from V and 4 bases from J; bases unmatched to any gene: 6. The CDR3 protein is CASSEVAGGGYEQYF. In DNA, the CDR3 is TGTGCCAGCAGTGAAGTGGCGGGGGGCGGGTACGAGCAGTACTTC.

The chain uses TRBV3-1 (or the pseudogene TRBV3-2) and TRBJ2-3; 9 bases map to TRBD2. The CDR3 runs to 16 residues. J was trimmed by 5 bases and V by 4 bases; bases with no gene match: 10. Germline lookup yields CDR1 LGHDT and CDR2 YNNKEL (reference sequence). The DNA of the CDR3 is TGTGCCAGCAGCCTGGAGGTAGCGGGGGATGTAGATACGCAGTATTTT. Residues: CASSLEVAGDVDTQYF.

V usage is TRBV11-3 and J usage is TRBJ2-3, with 9 bases aligning to TRBD2. Germline V gives CDR1 SGHNT, CDR2 YENEEA. This CDR3 is built from 15 residues. J gave up 4 bases and V 5 bases, and 7 bases lay outside the gene matches. This CDR3 is CASSARGGAPDTQYF. In DNA, the CDR3 is TGTGCCAGCAGCGCACGCGGGGGGGCCCCAGATACGCAGTATTTT.

The chain combines TRBV12-2 with TRBJ1-1; the D call in the table, TRBD1, was not verified against the DNA. TRBV12-2 is listed as a pseudogene. The CDR3 consists of 16 residues. The CDR3 sequence is CASRLARTIQHTEAFF. DNA for the CDR3: TGTGCAAGTCGCTTAGCGAGGACAATCCAACACACTGAAGCTTTCTTT.

The CDR3 nucleotides read TGTGCCAGCAGCTTCCGGACAGGGGAAGGCTACACCTTC. Its translation: CASSFRTGEGYTF. This chain uses TRBV5-6 with TRBJ1-2; 9 bases are shared with TRBD1. Germline V gene sequence: CDR1 SGHDT, CDR2 YYEEEE. With V trimmed by 2 bases and J by 8 bases, 4 bases remained unmatched. The length of the CDR3 is 13 residues. The whole variable domain, filled in from reference TRBV5-6 and TRBJ1-2, reads DAGVTQSPTHLIKTRGQQVTLRCSPKSGHDTVSWYQQALGQGPQFIFQYYEEEERQRGNFPDRFSGHQFPNYSSELNVNALLLGDSALYLCASSFRTGEGYTFGSGTRLTVV.

This chain links TRBV19 with TRBJ2-5; 10 nucleotides agree with TRBD2. After removal of 8 bases from V and 0 bases from J, the junction contained 6 bases not matched to a gene. Looked up from germline, CDR1 is LNHDA and CDR2 is SQIVND (reference sequence). The CDR3 covers 15 residues. The CDR3 sequence: CASQSGLADQETQYF. In DNA form, the CDR3 reads TGTGCCAGTCAATCAGGACTAGCGGACCAAGAGACCCAGTACTTC.

This clone was detected only once. The V and J genes are TRBV29-1 and TRBJ1-4; TRBD1 matches at 11 bases. The CDR3 consists of 14 residues. Trimming removed 3 bases from V and 6 bases from J; junction bases left unmatched: 3. The germline V gene encodes CDR1 SQVTM and CDR2 ANQGSEA. CDR3 bases: TGCAGCGTTGAGAGGACAGGGGGCGATGAAAAACTGTTTTTT. This sequence encodes CSVERTGGDEKLFF.

V gene TRBV11-1 combines with J gene TRBJ1-1; D unresolved. Germline CDR1 and CDR2: SGHAT and FQDESV (reference sequence). Trimming cost V 4 bases and J 7 bases, with 13 bases left between them. The CDR3 runs 13 residues. The CDR3 reads CASSYSPDYEAFF. CDR3 DNA: TGTGCCAGCAGCTACTCACCTGATTATGAAGCTTTCTTT. Using reference TRBV11-1 and TRBJ1-1 for the parts outside the CDR3, the full variable domain is EAEVAQSPRYKITEKSQAVAFWCDPISGHATLYWYRQILGQGPELLVQFQDESVVDDSQLPKDRFSAERLKGVDSTLKIQPAELGDSAMYLCASSYSPDYEAFFGQGTRLTVV.

The gene calls are TRBV4-3 and TRBJ1-3; D might be TRBD1 (6 bases). Germline V gene data show CDR1 as LGHNA and CDR2 as YSLEER. The CDR3 has 15 residues. V lost 1 base, J lost 0 bases, and 7 bases lay in between. The CDR3 bases are TGCGCCAGCAGCCAAGGGACAGCCTCTGGAAACACCATATATTTT. Amino acids: CASSQGTASGNTIYF.

V usage is TRBV25-1 and J usage is TRBJ1-1, with D maybe TRBD1 (5 bases). There are 15 residues in the CDR3. Germline assignment: CDR1 MGHDK and CDR2 SYGVNS. V gave up 1 base and J gave up 5 bases, with 14 bases separating them. CDR3 nucleotides: TGTGCCAGCAGTGAATTTCAGGGTAGTGGAACTGAAGCTTTCTTT. Amino acid sequence: CASSEFQGSGTEAFF.

This rearrangement joins TRBV6-5 to TRBJ1-2; no reliable D call. The germline V gene has CDR1 MNHEY and CDR2 SVGAGI. CDR3 size: 12 residues. V lost 10 bases and J lost 3, with 12 bases in between. CDR3 sequence (DNA): TGTGCCACCTCTGCAGAATACTATGGCTACACCTTC. Protein product: CATSAEYYGYTF.

This clone was seen a few times. V usage is TRBV28 and J usage is TRBJ1-2, with D hard to call. Germline V gives CDR1 MDHEN, CDR2 SYDVKM. V gave up 2 bases and J gave up 2 bases, with 9 bases separating them. This CDR3 is 14 amino acids long. The CDR3 nucleotides read TGTGCCAGCAGTTTAGGTCCGAGCAACTATGGCTACACCTTC. Encoded protein: CASSLGPSNYGYTF.

Notes on this clone: One end of the junction does not line up with germline, which may come from a read error. The chain employs TRBV4-1 and TRBJ2-3, with 9 bases lining up with TRBD2. This CDR3 is 16 amino acids long. Germline V CDR1 and CDR2: MGHRA, YSYEKL. The CDR3 DNA sequence: TGCGCCAGCAGCAAAGAGGGCGGGAGGGGCACAGATACGCAGTATTTT. Its protein product is CASSKEGGRGTDTQYF.

This rearrangement joins TRBV28 to TRBJ1-6, with D perhaps matching TRBD1 (5 bases). Per germline, CDR1 MDHEN and CDR2 SYDVKM. The CDR3 totals 15 residues. V lost 8 bases, J lost 6 bases, and 17 bases lay in between. CDR3 amino acids: CASRGTPPSNSPLHF. The CDR3 region has the DNA TGTGCCAGCCGCGGGACCCCGCCGAGTAATTCACCCCTCCACTTT.

The J gene is TRBJ2-1, the V gene TRBV7-2; no definite D call. V dropped 3 bases and J dropped 9 bases, with 3 bases sitting between them. This CDR3 spans 10 amino acids. Germline values: CDR1 SGHTA, CDR2 FQGNSA. In DNA form, the CDR3 reads TGTGCCAGCAGCTTCGTTGAGCAGTTCTTC. It yields the protein CASSFVEQFF. Filled out from reference TRBV7-2 and TRBJ2-1, the complete variable domain reads GAGVSQSPSNKVTEKGKDVELRCDPISGHTALYWYRQSLGQGLEFLIYFQGNSAPDKSGLPSDRFSAERTGGSVSTLTIQRTQQEDSAVYLCASSFVEQFFGPGTRLTVL.